This T cell receptor beta chain is drawn from a study of cytomegalovirus exposure and HLA in healthy donors. About this clone: The antigen remains undetermined.

Study conclusions and caveats: Reported results showed that the classifier diagnosed cytomegalovirus status with high specificity and sensitivity.

The protocol was immunoSEQ multiplex PCR, while the TCRdb copy is restricted to in-frame clones and leaves out a portion. This repertoire shows 140,000 or so clones, 91% found once; its top ten account for 0.6% to 0.85%. V lost 3 bases to trimming and J lost 4 bases, with 19 bases between them. CDR3 size: 16 residues. Germline lookup yields CDR1 GTSNPN and CDR2 SVGIG (reference sequence). The chain links TRBV30 to TRBJ1-3; weak D call: TRBD1 (6 bases). This sequence was found in a man between 18 and 29 years old in good health and CMV-seronegative. Sequenced: PBMCs. The CDR3 loop is CAWSPMTGPGGNTIYF. The CDR3, as DNA: TGTGCCTGGAGCCCCATGACAGGCCCCGGGGGAAACACCATATATTTT.